These 18 T cell receptor beta chains originate from one sample sequenced in a study of T cell responses to AZD1222 COVID-19 vaccine. Clones were read by immunoSEQ multiplex PCR, and TCRdb kept only the in-frame ones, dropping some. The profile shows 98,000 or so clones, nearly 95% of them singletons. Sequencing was performed on peripheral blood, taken on day 0 of AZD1222 vaccination. The receptors were gathered from an adult in good health.

The V call is TRBV30, the J call TRBJ2-3, with TRBD2 identical over 7 bases. CDR1 and CDR2 from the germline V gene are GTSNPN and SVGIG (reference sequence). The CDR3 sequence is 15 residues long. Losses at the gene ends were 2 bases for V and 1 base for J; bases not matched to a gene: 6. CDR3 nucleotide sequence: TGTGCCTGGAGTCTGCTAACTAGCGGCACAGATACGCAGTATTTT. Its translation: CAWSLLTSGTDTQYF. Full variable domain (missing parts from reference TRBV30 and TRBJ2-3): SQTIHQWPATLVQPVGSPLSLECTVEGTSNPNLYWYRQAAGRGLQLLFYSVGIGQISSEVPQNLSASRPQDRQFILSSKKLLLSDSGFYLCAWSLLTSGTDTQYFGPGTRLTVL.

The chain has TRBV9 and TRBJ2-2; 7 positions agree with TRBD1. CDR1 and CDR2 from the germline V gene are SGDLS and YYNGEE. The CDR3 sequence is 15 residues long. The J segment lost 1 base and the V segment lost 4 bases, leaving 4 bases of the junction unmatched. This CDR3 is CASSPRTGNTGELFF. The CDR3 DNA sequence: TGTGCCAGCAGCCCCCGGACAGGGAACACCGGGGAGCTGTTTTTT.

This clone has just a few counts. The chain links TRBV19 to TRBJ2-3; 9 nucleotides match TRBD1. The CDR3 is 15 amino acids. Losses at the gene ends were 1 base for V and 2 bases for J; bases not matched to a gene: 1. Germline V gives CDR1 LNHDA, CDR2 SQIVND (reference sequence). The CDR3 reads CASSIGTGATDTQYF. CDR3 nucleotide sequence: TGTGCCAGTAGTATAGGGACAGGGGCCACAGATACGCAGTATTTT.

The rearrangement links TRBV28 to TRBJ1-1; TRBD1 aligns across 8 bases. V was pared by 7 bases and J by 7 bases, with 5 bases of the junction left unmatched. CDR1 is MDHEN, CDR2 SYDVKM, per germline. The CDR3 covers 12 residues. The CDR3 loop reads CASTGQGDEAFF. The CDR3 DNA reads TGTGCCAGCACCGGACAGGGTGATGAAGCTTTCTTT.

This chain connects TRBV28 to TRBJ1-1; 8 bases line up with TRBD1. After removal of 2 bases from V and 4 bases from J, the junction contained 6 bases not matched to a gene. CDR1 is MDHEN, CDR2 SYDVKM, per germline. CDR3 length equals 15 residues. The CDR3, as DNA: TGTGCCAGCAGTTTACAGGGGGCGCGGAGCACTGAAGCTTTCTTT. Residues: CASSLQGARSTEAFF.

The chain joins TRBV4-1 to TRBJ1-4; the D is unclear. Germline V lookup: CDR1 MGHRA, CDR2 YSYEKL. V was shortened by 4 bases and J by 3 bases, with 9 bases between the two germline ends. CDR3 length: 14 amino acids. The CDR3 region has the DNA TGCGCCAGCAGCCTTACTTGGCCTAATGAAAAACTGTTTTTT. Translation gives CASSLTWPNEKLFF.

CDR3 protein: CASSQRQGHNEQYF. DNA of the CDR3: TGTGCCAGCAGCCAAAGGCAGGGGCACAACGAGCAGTACTTC. The V gene is TRBV3-1 (or the pseudogene TRBV3-2), the J gene TRBJ2-7; tentative D call: TRBD1 (6 bases). Trimming left V 2 bases short and J 5 bases short, with 13 bases between. The CDR3 runs to 14 residues. Germline loops: CDR1 LGHDT, CDR2 YNNKEL (reference sequence).

The chain joins TRBV7-2 to TRBJ2-1, with D possibly being TRBD2 (5 bases). Germline V gene data show CDR1 as SGHTA and CDR2 as FQGNSA. CDR3 length equals 15 residues. V was shortened by 5 bases and J by 8 bases, with 19 bases between the two germline ends. CDR3 nucleotides: TGTGCCAGCAGCGAGGACTGGTCAGATATCGATGAGCAGTTCTTC. Encoded protein: CASSEDWSDIDEQFF.

Only one count was recorded for this clone. The chain employs TRBV9 and TRBJ2-1, with TRBD2 as a possible D gene (5 bases). The germline V gene has CDR1 SGDLS and CDR2 YYNGEE. With 0 bases removed from V and 4 bases from J, the gap between germline ends came to 11 bases. This CDR3 spans 15 amino acids. The CDR3 nucleotides are TGTGCCAGCAGCGTAGGAGCGGCGGAATACAATGAGCAGTTCTTC. Translating gives CASSVGAAEYNEQFF.

The genes are TRBV9 and TRBJ2-4; weak D call: TRBD1 (6 bases). CDR1 SGDLS and CDR2 YYNGEE come from the germline V gene. This CDR3 comprises 17 residues. Trimming stripped 2 bases from V and 3 bases from J, with 18 bases between. The CDR3 DNA reads TGTGCCAGCAGCGTGGGTGACTGGGGGCACGACAAAAACATTCAGTACTTC. Translating it yields CASSVGDWGHDKNIQYF.

The V gene is TRBV29-1, the J gene TRBJ2-7; 11 bases are shared with TRBD2. In germline, CDR1 is SQVTM, CDR2 ANQGSEA. This CDR3 is 13 amino acids long. The J segment lost 6 bases and the V segment lost 5 bases, leaving 6 bases of the junction unmatched. The CDR3 bases are TGCAGCGTTCTACTAGCGGGAGTTATCGAGCAGTACTTC. Translated: CSVLLAGVIEQYF.

The rearrangement joins TRBV3-1 (or the pseudogene TRBV3-2) to TRBJ2-1, with no clear D. V lost 1 base to trimming and J lost 6 bases, with 13 bases between them. Germline V lookup: CDR1 LGHDT, CDR2 YNNKEL (reference sequence). This CDR3 region has 15 residues. In DNA, the CDR3 is TGTGCCAGCAGCCAAGGATTGAACAGCGCCAATGAGCAGTTCTTC. This codes for CASSQGLNSANEQFF.

This clone was seen just once. The chain couples TRBV18 to TRBJ2-1; no definite D call. Germline V gene sequence: CDR1 KGHSH, CDR2 LQKENI. This CDR3 is built from 13 residues. Trimming cost V 0 bases and J 5 bases, with 5 bases left between them. CDR3 sequence reads: CASSPPINNEQFF. The CDR3 nucleotides read TGTGCCAGCTCACCACCGATTAACAATGAGCAGTTCTTC.

This chain links TRBV28 with TRBJ2-4, with D maybe TRBD2 (7 bases). With 1 base removed from V and 7 bases from J, the gap between germline ends came to 20 bases. The length of the CDR3 is 17 residues. Germline assignment: CDR1 MDHEN and CDR2 SYDVKM. CDR3 sequence (DNA): TGTGCCAGCAGTTTATCGGGGGGCAGGGGCCAGGGGAACATTCAGTACTTC. It is translated as CASSLSGGRGQGNIQYF.

This clone was seen just once. The CDR3, as DNA: TGCGCCAGCAGCTTGGAAGCGAAGGGTAGCTCAGGGACCCGTCGCTATAGCAATCAGCCCCAGCATTTT. Protein: CASSLEAKGSSGTRRYSNQPQHF. The chain is built from TRBV5-1 and TRBJ1-5, with D maybe TRBD1 (5 bases). The V and J ends lost 0 bases and 0 bases respectively, with 31 bases between them. The CDR3 totals 23 residues. Germline loops: CDR1 SGHRS, CDR2 YFSETQ.

The V and J genes are TRBV19 and TRBJ2-1; D unclear. Germline V gene sequence: CDR1 LNHDA, CDR2 SQIVND (reference sequence). There are 14 residues in the CDR3. The germline V and J ends were trimmed by 4 bases and 5 bases, with 12 bases remaining between them. CDR3 DNA sequence: TGTGCCAGTAGTACCCTACCCAAGGACAATGAGCAGTTCTTC. Its protein is CASSTLPKDNEQFF.

The V and J genes are TRBV15 and TRBJ1-2; 7 bases are a match to TRBD1. V dropped 4 bases and J dropped 8; count of bases not matched to a gene: 10. This CDR3 contains 14 residues. In germline, CDR1 is LNHNV, CDR2 YYDKDF (reference sequence). The CDR3 sequence: CATSTRTGSEGYTF. CDR3 DNA sequence: TGTGCCACCAGCACAAGGACAGGCTCAGAGGGCTACACCTTC.

This sequence joins TRBV10-3 and TRBJ1-1, with D perhaps matching TRBD1 (6 bases). Germline CDR1 ENHRY, CDR2 SYGVKD. Between the trimmed V and J ends, which lost 2 bases and 4 bases, there was a span of 17 bases. This CDR3 is 16 amino acids long. The CDR3 sequence: CAISEDRNGGTTEAFF. The CDR3 coding sequence is TGTGCCATCAGTGAGGACAGGAATGGTGGAACCACTGAAGCTTTCTTT.